The TCR beta chain described here comes from a study of T cell repertoires in cytomegalovirus infection. Study at large: Public TCR beta signatures provided an indication of both CMV infection and a matching HLA type.

The CDR3 is made up of 15 amino acids. Germline loops: CDR1 DFQATT, CDR2 SNEGSKA (reference sequence). The ends lost 4 bases at V and 3 bases at J; junction bases unmatched: 10. TCRdb re-called the reads through MiXCR, storing one row per CDR3 protein. The sample lists around 300,000 distinct CDR3 sequences, about 20% seen once, with roughly 20% in the top ten. As concerns this clonotype: Its antigen is unidentified.

The clonotype originates from a human donor in good health (CMV status not recorded). Some clones in this sample may be carry-over from other donors' samples. The specimen was cultured PBMCs, collected from culture after CMV antigen stimulation. V gene TRBV20-1 combines with J gene TRBJ2-3; TRBD2 matches 7 bases. CDR3 protein: CSAIKAGGGTDTQYF. Here the CDR3 DNA reads TGCAGTGCTATAAAAGCGGGCGGGGGAACAGATACGCAGTATTTT.